This T cell receptor beta chain was identified during a study of blood T cells in healthy people across ages. Sample-barcoded 5' priming and a J-beta primer mix drove a second PCR of roughly 6 to 12 cycles. TCRdb reprocessed the 5' RACE reads with MiXCR, giving one entry per CDR3 protein. The sample lists about 680,000 distinct CDR3 sequences; over 45% were seen once. Each sample used at least 6 million PBMCs. This clonotype was recorded many times. Germline V CDR1 and CDR2: SGHAT, FQDESV (reference sequence). Trimming removed 5 bases from V and 5 bases from J; junction bases left unmatched: 6. The CDR3 spans 13 residues.

The chain recombines TRBV11-1 with TRBJ2-7; 7 nucleotides align to TRBD2. Material for sequencing was blood. The sequence came from a woman aged 55-69 years in good health. This CDR3 is CASSPNREDEQYF. The CDR3 DNA reads as TGTGCCAGCAGCCCGAACCGGGAGGACGAGCAGTACTTC. Variable domain in full (rest from reference TRBV11-1 and TRBJ2-7): EAEVAQSPRYKITEKSQAVAFWCDPISGHATLYWYRQILGQGPELLVQFQDESVVDDSQLPKDRFSAERLKGVDSTLKIQPAELGDSAMYLCASSPNREDEQYFGPGTRLTVT.